A selection of T cell receptor beta chains follows, all from one sample in a study of cytomegalovirus exposure and HLA in healthy donors. TCRdb's copy holds only in-frame clones and misses some; the assay was immunoSEQ multiplex PCR. The repertoire holds roughly 200,000 clones, about 83% seen once, with 2.9% in the top ten. The sequencing input was PBMCs. Receptors were obtained from a female donor in good health and CMV-seronegative. Both conserved end residues are part of each CDR3. D genes are given only for firm matches. Only part of the rows carry a size: once, few, many, or a class if the clone is expanded.

CDR3aa,CDR3nt,abundance,v_gene,j_gene,d_gene
CASSGSGRGAETQYF,TGTGCCAGCAGCGGTAGCGGGAGGGGGGCCGAGACCCAGTACTTC,NA,TRBV7-8,TRBJ2-5,TRBD2
CASSLGVLTDTQYF,TGTGCCAGTAGCCTCGGGGTTCTCACAGATACGCAGTATTTT,NA,TRBV19,TRBJ2-3,NA
CATPGVTEAFF,TGTGCCACCCCCGGGGTCACTGAAGCTTTCTTT,NA,TRBV2,TRBJ1-1,NA
CASSVSGVSTEAFF,TGTGCCAGCAGTGTGTCGGGGGTAAGCACTGAAGCTTTCTTT,NA,TRBV2,TRBJ1-1,NA
CASSSGQVGNEQFF,TGCGCCAGCAGTTCCGGACAGGTAGGCAATGAGCAGTTCTTC,NA,TRBV5-1,TRBJ2-1,TRBD1
CASSPEWGTYEQYF,TGTGCCAGCAGCCCAGAGTGGGGCACCTACGAGCAGTACTTC,NA,TRBV7-6,TRBJ2-7,NA
CATSRVSTEAFF,TGTGCCACCAGCAGAGTTAGTACTGAAGCTTTCTTT,NA,TRBV15,TRBJ1-1,NA
CASSYSGTGHSYEQYF,TGTGCCAGCAGTTACTCGGGGACAGGGCACTCCTACGAGCAGTACTTC,NA,TRBV6-5,TRBJ2-7,TRBD1
CASRSGTGETQYF,TGTGCCAGCAGGTCCGGGACAGGGGAGACCCAGTACTTC,NA,TRBV4-2,TRBJ2-5,TRBD1
CASTECGLETQYF,TGTGCCAGCACCGAATGCGGGTTGGAGACCCAGTACTTC,NA,TRBV9,TRBJ2-5,NA
CASSLGAASNQKLFF,TGCGCCAGCAGCTTGGGAGCCGCATCTAATCAAAAACTGTTTTTT,NA,TRBV5-1,TRBJ1-4,NA
CASGRPPPDTQYF,TGTGCCAGCGGGAGGCCTCCTCCAGATACGCAGTATTTT,NA,TRBV7-2,TRBJ2-3,NA
CASSPEDSPNYGYTF,TGTGCCAGCAGCCCCGAGGACAGTCCAAACTATGGCTACACCTTC,NA,TRBV9,TRBJ1-2,NA
CASSLGTGPYEQYF,TGTGCCAGCAGTCTGGGGACAGGGCCGTACGAGCAGTACTTC,NA,TRBV28,TRBJ2-7,TRBD1
CASSQAHEQYF,TGCGCCAGCAGCCAAGCTCACGAGCAGTACTTC,NA,TRBV4-1,TRBJ2-7,NA
CASSSGTGVNSPLHF,TGTGCCAGCAGTTCCGGGACAGGGGTTAATTCACCCCTCCACTTT,NA,TRBV6-1,TRBJ1-6,TRBD1
CASSTGTGDLNYGYTF,TGTGCCAGTAGTACCGGGACAGGGGACCTTAACTATGGCTACACCTTC,NA,TRBV19,TRBJ1-2,TRBD1
CASSPLGGSYEQYF,TGTGCCAGCAGCCCCTTAGGCGGATCCTACGAGCAGTACTTC,few,TRBV7-2,TRBJ2-7,NA
CASSQQTGLDEKLFF,TGTGCCAGCAGCCAGCAGACAGGGTTGGATGAAAAACTGTTTTTT,NA,TRBV7-9,TRBJ1-4,TRBD1
CASSPEQGARYEQYF,TGCGCCAGCAGCCCCGAACAGGGGGCCAGGTACGAGCAGTACTTC,NA,TRBV5-1,TRBJ2-7,TRBD1